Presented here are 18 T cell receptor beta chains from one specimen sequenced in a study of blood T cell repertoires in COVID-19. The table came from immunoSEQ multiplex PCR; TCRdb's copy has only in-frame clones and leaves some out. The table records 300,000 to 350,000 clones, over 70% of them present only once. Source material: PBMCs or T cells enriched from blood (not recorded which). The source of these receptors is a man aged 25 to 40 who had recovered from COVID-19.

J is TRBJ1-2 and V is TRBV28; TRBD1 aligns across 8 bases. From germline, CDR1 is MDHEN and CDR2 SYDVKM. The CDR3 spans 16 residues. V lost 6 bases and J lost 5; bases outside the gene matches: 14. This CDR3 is CASRSGQARAAYGYTF. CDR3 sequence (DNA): TGTGCCAGCAGATCGGGACAGGCTCGAGCGGCATATGGCTACACCTTC.

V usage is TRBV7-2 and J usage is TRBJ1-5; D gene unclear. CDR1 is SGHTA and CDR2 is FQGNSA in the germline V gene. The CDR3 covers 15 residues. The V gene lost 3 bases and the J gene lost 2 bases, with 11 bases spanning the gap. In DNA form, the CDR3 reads TGTGCCAGCAGCTTGGCAAATATGGGCAATCAGCCCCAGCATTTT. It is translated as CASSLANMGNQPQHF.

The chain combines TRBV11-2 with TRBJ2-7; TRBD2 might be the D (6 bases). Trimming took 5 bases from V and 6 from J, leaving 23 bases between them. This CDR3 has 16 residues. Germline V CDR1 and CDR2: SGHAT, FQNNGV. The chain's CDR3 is CASSPQSGLKEFEQYF. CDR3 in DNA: TGTGCCAGCAGCCCCCAGTCCGGACTAAAAGAATTCGAGCAGTACTTC.

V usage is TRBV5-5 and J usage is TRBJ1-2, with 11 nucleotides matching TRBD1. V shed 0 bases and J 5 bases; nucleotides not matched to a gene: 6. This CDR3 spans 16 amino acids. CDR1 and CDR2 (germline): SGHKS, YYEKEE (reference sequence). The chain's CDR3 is CASSLVGQGDLYGYTF. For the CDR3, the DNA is TGTGCCAGCAGCTTGGTGGGACAGGGGGATTTGTATGGCTACACCTTC.

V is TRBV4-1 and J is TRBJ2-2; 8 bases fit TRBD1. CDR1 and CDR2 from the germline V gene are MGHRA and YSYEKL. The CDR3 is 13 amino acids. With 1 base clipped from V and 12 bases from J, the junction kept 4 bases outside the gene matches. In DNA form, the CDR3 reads TGCGCCAGCAGCCAAGGGGACAGGAGGAAGCTGTTTTTT. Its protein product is CASSQGDRRKLFF.

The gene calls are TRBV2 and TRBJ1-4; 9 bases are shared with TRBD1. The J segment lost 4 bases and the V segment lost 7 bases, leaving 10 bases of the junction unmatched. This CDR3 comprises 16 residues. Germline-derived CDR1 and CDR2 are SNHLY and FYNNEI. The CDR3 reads CASTRNRGRGNEKLFF. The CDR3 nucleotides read TGTGCCAGCACGAGAAACAGGGGGCGGGGTAATGAAAAACTGTTTTTT.

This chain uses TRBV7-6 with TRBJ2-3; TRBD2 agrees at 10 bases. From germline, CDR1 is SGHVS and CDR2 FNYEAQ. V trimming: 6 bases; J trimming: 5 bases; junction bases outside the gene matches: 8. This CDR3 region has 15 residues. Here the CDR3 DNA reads TGTGCCAGCAGTTTAATAGCGGGGGGTATAGATACGCAGTATTTT. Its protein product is CASSLIAGGIDTQYF.

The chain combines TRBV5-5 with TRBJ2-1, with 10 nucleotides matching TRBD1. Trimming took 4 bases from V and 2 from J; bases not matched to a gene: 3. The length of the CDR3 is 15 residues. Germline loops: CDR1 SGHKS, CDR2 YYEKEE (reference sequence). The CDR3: CASSPGQGAYNEQFF. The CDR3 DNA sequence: TGTGCCAGCAGCCCCGGACAGGGGGCCTACAATGAGCAGTTCTTC.

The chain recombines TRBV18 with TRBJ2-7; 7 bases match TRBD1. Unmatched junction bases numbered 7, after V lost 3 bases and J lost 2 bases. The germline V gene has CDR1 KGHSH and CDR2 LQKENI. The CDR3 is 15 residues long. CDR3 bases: TGTGCCAGCTCACCCGGACAGGTTGGTACCTACGAGCAGTACTTC. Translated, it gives CASSPGQVGTYEQYF.

The CDR3 loop reads CASSLDLGAGGYTF. CDR3 sequence (DNA): TGTGCCAGCAGCTTAGATTTGGGGGCGGGTGGCTACACCTTC. The rearrangement uses TRBV7-9 and TRBJ1-2, with D tentatively TRBD1 (6 bases). The germline V and J ends were trimmed by 1 base and 7 bases, with 13 bases remaining between them. In germline, CDR1 is SEHNR, CDR2 FQNEAQ (reference sequence). The CDR3 contains 14 residues.

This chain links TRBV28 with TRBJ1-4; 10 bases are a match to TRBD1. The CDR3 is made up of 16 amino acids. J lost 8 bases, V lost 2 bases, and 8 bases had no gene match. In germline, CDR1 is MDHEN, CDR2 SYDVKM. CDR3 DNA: TGTGCCAGCAGTTTACCTCTGACAGGGGGCCCCGAAAAACTGTTTTTT. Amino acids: CASSLPLTGGPEKLFF. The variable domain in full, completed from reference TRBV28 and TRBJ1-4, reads DVKVTQSSRYLVKRTGEKVFLECVQDMDHENMFWYRQDPGLGLRLIYFSYDVKMKEKGDIPEGYSVSREKKERFSLILESASTNQTSMYLCASSLPLTGGPEKLFFGSGTQLSVL.

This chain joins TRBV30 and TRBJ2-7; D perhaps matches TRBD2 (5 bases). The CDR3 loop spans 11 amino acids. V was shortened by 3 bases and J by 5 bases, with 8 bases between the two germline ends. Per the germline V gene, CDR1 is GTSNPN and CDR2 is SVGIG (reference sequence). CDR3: CAWRGENEQYF. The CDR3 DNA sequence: TGTGCCTGGAGGGGAGAGAACGAGCAGTACTTC.

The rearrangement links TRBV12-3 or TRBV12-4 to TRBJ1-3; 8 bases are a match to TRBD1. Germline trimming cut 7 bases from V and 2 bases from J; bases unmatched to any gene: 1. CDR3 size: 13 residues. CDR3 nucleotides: TGTGCCAGCAAGGACAGGGCTGGAAACACCATATATTTT. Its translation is CASKDRAGNTIYF.

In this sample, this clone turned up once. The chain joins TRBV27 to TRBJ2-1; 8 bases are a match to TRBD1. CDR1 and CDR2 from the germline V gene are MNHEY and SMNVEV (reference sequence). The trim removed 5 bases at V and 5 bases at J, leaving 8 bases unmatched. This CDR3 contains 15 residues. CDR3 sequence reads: CASSKPGQVNNEQFF. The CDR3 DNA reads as TGTGCCAGCAGTAAGCCGGGACAGGTCAACAATGAGCAGTTCTTC.

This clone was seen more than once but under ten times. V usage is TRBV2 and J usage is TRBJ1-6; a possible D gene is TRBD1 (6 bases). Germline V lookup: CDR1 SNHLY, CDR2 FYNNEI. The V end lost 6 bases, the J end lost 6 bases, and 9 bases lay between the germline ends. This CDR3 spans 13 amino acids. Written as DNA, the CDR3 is TGTGCCAGCAGAACAGGGTTTAATTCACCCCTCCACTTT. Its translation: CASRTGFNSPLHF.

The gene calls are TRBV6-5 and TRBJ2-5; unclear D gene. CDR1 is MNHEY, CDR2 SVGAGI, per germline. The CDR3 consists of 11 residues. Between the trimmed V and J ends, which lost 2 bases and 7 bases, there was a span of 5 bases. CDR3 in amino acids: CASSYGGTQYF. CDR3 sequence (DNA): TGTGCCAGCAGTTACGGCGGGACCCAGTACTTC.

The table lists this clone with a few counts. In DNA form, the CDR3 reads TGTGCCAGCCGCGCGGGCAGGGGGACCGGGGAGCTGTTTTTT. The encoded protein is CASRAGRGTGELFF. The chain combines TRBV2 with TRBJ2-2, with TRBD1 matching over 7 bases. V lost 8 bases to trimming and J lost 5 bases; unmatched junction nucleotides: 8. This CDR3 is 14 amino acids long. CDR1 is SNHLY and CDR2 is FYNNEI in the germline V gene.

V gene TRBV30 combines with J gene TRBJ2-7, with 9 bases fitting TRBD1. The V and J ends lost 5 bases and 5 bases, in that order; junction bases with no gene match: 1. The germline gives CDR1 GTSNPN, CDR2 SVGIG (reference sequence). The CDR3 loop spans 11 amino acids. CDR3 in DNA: TGTGCCTGGGGGACAGGGAACGAGCAGTACTTC. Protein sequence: CAWGTGNEQYF.